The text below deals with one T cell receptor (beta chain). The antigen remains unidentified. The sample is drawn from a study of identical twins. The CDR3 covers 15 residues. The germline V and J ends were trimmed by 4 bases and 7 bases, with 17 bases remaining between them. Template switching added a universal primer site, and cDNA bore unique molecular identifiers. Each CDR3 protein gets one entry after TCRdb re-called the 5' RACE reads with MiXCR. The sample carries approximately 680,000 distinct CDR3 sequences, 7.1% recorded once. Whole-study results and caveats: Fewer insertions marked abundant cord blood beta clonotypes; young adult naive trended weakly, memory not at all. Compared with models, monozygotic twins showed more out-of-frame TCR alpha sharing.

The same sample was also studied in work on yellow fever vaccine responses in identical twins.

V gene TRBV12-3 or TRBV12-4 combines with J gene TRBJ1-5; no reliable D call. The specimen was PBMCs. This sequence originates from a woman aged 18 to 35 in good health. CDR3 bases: TGTGCCAGCAGTTCATCCGGGCCTCAGGTACAGCCCCAGCATTTT. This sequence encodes CASSSSGPQVQPQHF.